A selection of T cell receptor beta chains follows, all from one sample in a study of beta chain features in type 1 diabetes. TCRdb keeps only in-frame clones here, not all; method: immunoSEQ multiplex PCR. Among hundreds of thousands of clones, roughly 13% were seen once, and the ten largest hold 0.017%. Sequenced: naive CD4+ T cells from blood. The receptors derive from a man younger than 35 in good health. The CDR3 runs from the conserved cysteine through the conserved F or W. Each record gives: J gene, V gene, D gene, clone size, CDR3 protein, CDR3 DNA. D genes are given only for firm matches. Expanded clones are given a class, and other clones once, few, many or no size at all.

J: TRBJ2-4
V: TRBV4-1
D: -
size: -
CDR3: CASSQRGQVLAKNIQYF
DNA: TGCGCCAGCAGCCAACGGGGTCAGGTTCTAGCCAAAAACATTCAGTACTTC

J: TRBJ2-3
V: TRBV6-1
D: TRBD1
size: few
CDR3: CASSARQGGTDTQYF
DNA: TGTGCCAGCAGTGCCCGACAGGGGGGCACAGATACGCAGTATTTT

J: TRBJ2-1
V: TRBV28
D: TRBD2
size: -
CDR3: CASGGSGGPSYNEQFF
DNA: TGTGCCAGCGGGGGAAGCGGGGGCCCCTCCTACAATGAGCAGTTCTTC

J: TRBJ2-7
V: TRBV7-2
D: -
size: -
CDR3: CASSLTGTRQSYEQYF
DNA: TGTGCCAGCAGCTTAACAGGAACACGACAGTCCTACGAGCAGTACTTC

J: TRBJ2-2
V: TRBV4-3
D: TRBD2
size: -
CDR3: CASSQGTSGGALGTGELFF
DNA: TGCGCCAGCAGCCAAGGTACTAGCGGGGGGGCCCTCGGCACCGGGGAGCTGTTTTTT

J: TRBJ1-2
V: TRBV29-1
D: TRBD1
size: few
CDR3: CSVAPGQGRSGYTF
DNA: TGCAGCGTTGCCCCGGGACAGGGAAGAAGTGGCTACACCTTC

J: TRBJ2-7
V: TRBV7-9
D: -
size: -
CDR3: CASSSITPGEQYF
DNA: TGTGCCAGCAGCTCCATTACTCCGGGCGAGCAGTACTTC

J: TRBJ2-7
V: TRBV5-4
D: -
size: -
CDR3: CASSVTAQSYEQYF
DNA: TGTGCCAGCAGTGTGACAGCCCAGAGCTACGAGCAGTACTTC

J: TRBJ1-1
V: TRBV15
D: TRBD1
size: once
CDR3: CATSRVQGGNTEAFF
DNA: TGTGCCACCAGCAGAGTGCAGGGGGGGAACACTGAAGCTTTCTTT

J: TRBJ2-1
V: TRBV27
D: TRBD1
size: -
CDR3: CASSLTNRGLSYNEQFF
DNA: TGTGCCAGCAGTTTAACAAACAGGGGCCTCTCCTACAATGAGCAGTTCTTC

J: TRBJ2-1
V: TRBV11-2
D: -
size: -
CDR3: CASNGGTGREQFF
DNA: TGTGCCAGCAACGGGGGGACAGGTCGTGAGCAGTTCTTC

J: TRBJ2-1
V: TRBV28
D: TRBD2
size: -
CDR3: CASSNPLAGAPQFF
DNA: TGTGCCAGCAGTAACCCACTAGCGGGGGCGCCACAGTTCTTC

J: TRBJ1-1
V: TRBV7-8
D: -
size: -
CDR3: CASSSPGWGESRGVTEAFF
DNA: TGTGCCAGCAGCTCCCCGGGATGGGGGGAGAGTCGCGGGGTGACTGAAGCTTTCTTT

J: TRBJ2-7
V: TRBV4-2
D: TRBD1
size: few
CDR3: CASSPPDRVREQYF
DNA: TGTGCCAGCAGCCCCCCGGACAGGGTTAGGGAGCAGTACTTC

J: TRBJ2-7
V: TRBV18
D: TRBD1
size: few
CDR3: CASSRDSSYEQYF
DNA: TGTGCCAGCTCAAGGGACAGCTCCTACGAGCAGTACTTC

J: TRBJ2-7
V: TRBV30
D: TRBD1
size: -
CDR3: CAWSARQGTYYEQYF
DNA: TGTGCCTGGAGTGCCCGACAGGGGACCTACTACGAGCAGTACTTC

J: TRBJ2-3
V: TRBV9
D: -
size: few
CDR3: CASSVDAFGTDTQYF
DNA: TGTGCCAGCAGCGTAGACGCCTTCGGTACAGATACGCAGTATTTT

J: TRBJ1-2
V: TRBV7-2
D: -
size: few
CDR3: CASSLDTGLYGYTF
DNA: TGTGCCAGCAGCTTGGATACAGGGCTCTATGGCTACACCTTC

J: TRBJ1-5
V: TRBV7-8
D: TRBD1
size: -
CDR3: CASSFQGAGQPQHF
DNA: TGTGCCAGCAGCTTTCAGGGGGCCGGTCAGCCCCAGCATTTT

J: TRBJ2-7
V: TRBV7-2
D: TRBD1
size: -
CDR3: CASSTYRGREQYF
DNA: TGTGCCAGCAGCACCTACAGGGGGCGTGAGCAGTACTTC

J: TRBJ2-3
V: TRBV18
D: TRBD1
size: -
CDR3: CASSLDRASTDTQYF
DNA: TGTGCCAGCTCACTGGACAGGGCGAGCACAGATACGCAGTATTTT

J: TRBJ2-7
V: TRBV11-2
D: -
size: few
CDR3: CASRSPRESYEQYF
DNA: TGTGCCAGCAGGTCCCCCCGGGAGTCCTACGAGCAGTACTTC

J: TRBJ2-3
V: TRBV7-3
D: TRBD2
size: -
CDR3: CASSPGLAGVTDTQYF
DNA: TGTGCCAGCAGCCCGGGACTAGCGGGGGTGACAGATACGCAGTATTTT

J: TRBJ2-7
V: TRBV5-1
D: TRBD1
size: few
CDR3: CASSWGQGVDEQYF
DNA: TGCGCCAGCAGCTGGGGACAGGGTGTCGACGAGCAGTACTTC

J: TRBJ1-5
V: TRBV9
D: TRBD1
size: -
CDR3: CASSVEGQLNQPQHF
DNA: TGTGCCAGCAGCGTAGAGGGACAGCTCAATCAGCCCCAGCATTTT

J: TRBJ1-2
V: TRBV7-9
D: TRBD1
size: -
CDR3: CASSFAGTGNYGYTF
DNA: TGTGCCAGCAGCTTTGCCGGGACAGGGAACTATGGCTACACCTTC

J: TRBJ2-3
V: TRBV28
D: -
size: few
CDR3: CASSRRVDTQYF
DNA: TGTGCCAGCAGTCGTCGAGTAGATACGCAGTATTTT

J: TRBJ1-2
V: TRBV18
D: TRBD1
size: few
CDR3: CASSHGDRPYGYTF
DNA: TGTGCCAGCTCACACGGGGACAGACCCTATGGCTACACCTTC

J: TRBJ1-1
V: TRBV6-5
D: -
size: few
CDR3: CASRRGDSRNTEAFF
DNA: TGTGCCAGCAGGCGGGGAGACAGCCGAAACACTGAAGCTTTCTTT

J: TRBJ1-3
V: TRBV18
D: -
size: few
CDR3: CASSEAVAIYF
DNA: TGTGCCAGCTCAGAGGCGGTCGCCATATATTTT

J: TRBJ1-4
V: TRBV5-4
D: -
size: -
CDR3: CASSPRGSVNEKLFF
DNA: TGTGCCAGCAGCCCCCGTGGCAGCGTCAATGAAAAACTGTTTTTT

J: TRBJ1-2
V: TRBV18
D: -
size: few
CDR3: CASSPTTDNYGYTF
DNA: TGTGCCAGCTCACCAACAACAGACAACTATGGCTACACCTTC

J: TRBJ2-3
V: TRBV7-3
D: -
size: -
CDR3: CASSTIGGGAGTDTQYF
DNA: TGTGCCAGCAGCACAATAGGAGGGGGCGCCGGCACAGATACGCAGTATTTT

J: TRBJ1-5
V: TRBV7-9
D: -
size: few
CDR3: CASSLEGDQPQHF
DNA: TGTGCCAGCAGCTTAGAGGGGGATCAGCCCCAGCATTTT

J: TRBJ2-7
V: TRBV28
D: -
size: -
CDR3: CASSSPDSLPEQYF
DNA: TGTGCCAGCAGTTCACCGGACTCTTTACCCGAGCAGTACTTC

J: TRBJ1-1
V: TRBV10-3
D: -
size: few
CDR3: CAISESDFEANTEAFF
DNA: TGTGCCATCAGTGAGTCGGACTTTGAGGCGAACACTGAAGCTTTCTTT

J: TRBJ2-7
V: TRBV2
D: TRBD1
size: few
CDR3: CASRKGQGHEQYF
DNA: TGTGCCAGCAGAAAAGGACAGGGCCACGAGCAGTACTTC

J: TRBJ1-2
V: TRBV28
D: TRBD1
size: -
CDR3: CASSRDRVGYTF
DNA: TGTGCCAGCAGTCGAGACAGGGTTGGCTACACCTTC